The source of this T cell receptor (beta chain) is a study of shared clonotypes between healthy human individuals. Study at large: Three plates were used per donor for CD4 naive, three for CD4 memory, two for CD8 naive and one for CD8 memory. General observations from the study: Naive CD4 clonotypes overlapped across a handful of donors at roughly 4.5%.

In germline, CDR1 is MDHEN, CDR2 SYDVKM. The CDR3 is 14 residues long. Trimming cost V 10 bases and J 6 bases, with 19 bases left between them. In replicate PCRs of sorted subsets, roughly 200 ng DNA, approximately 32,000 T cell genomes, was used. Libraries were prepared by immunoSEQ multiplex PCR; TCRdb keeps only in-frame clonotypes and omits some of them. The data contain fewer than 2.5 million clones, over 85% of them singletons. In the case of this clone: Its antigen remains unknown.

Caucasian adults living in Nashville, Tennessee, provided all samples. Sequenced sample: naive CD4+ T cells from PBMCs. Sample subset: CD45RA+ positively selected. This chain uses TRBV28 with TRBJ2-1, with D tentatively TRBD2 (6 bases). The sequence was obtained from a man between 18 and 35 years old in good health. Some clones in this sample may be carry-over from other donors' samples. CDR3 DNA: TGTGCCACCGGGGGTCGGGGCCGCGTCAATGAGCAGTTCTTC. This codes for CATGGRGRVNEQFF. The complete variable domain, with remaining parts taken from reference TRBV28 and TRBJ2-1, reads DVKVTQSSRYLVKRTGEKVFLECVQDMDHENMFWYRQDPGLGLRLIYFSYDVKMKEKGDIPEGYSVSREKKERFSLILESASTNQTSMYLCATGGRGRVNEQFFGPGTRLTVL.